In its sample, the clone carrying this TCR beta chain was seen many times. The antigen is not known. The data originate from a study of T-cell reconstitution after alpha-beta-depleted transplantation in children. Using unique molecular identifiers, the investigators prepared the TCRbeta library. In TCRdb, the PCR reads were re-called with MiXCR into one record per CDR3 protein. The sample gives about 240,000 distinct CDR3 sequences, about 25% of which show up once; roughly 2.7% is in the top ten. Overall study findings and caveats: TCRbeta diversity was high at day 60 in some patients (a result of surviving recipient T cells and thymic progenitors). A year had passed since transplant, and T-cell counts and diversity by then came mostly from newly produced T cells. The origin of alpha-beta T cells about two months after transplant was reportedly several hundred expanded graft clones.

The germline V gene has CDR1 SGHTA and CDR2 FQGTGA. V gave up 5 bases and J gave up 0 bases, with 10 bases separating them. This CDR3 has 15 amino acids. Source: PBMCs, taken before TCRalphabeta/CD19-depleted stem cell transplant. V and J are TRBV7-3 and TRBJ2-2, with D perhaps given as TRBD1 or TRBD2 (5 bases each). The TCR sequence derives from a girl under 10 years old with Fanconi anemia, due to receive a stem cell transplant. CDR3 sequence reads: CASSPGLTNTGELFF. The CDR3 DNA is TGTGCCAGCAGCCCGGGGCTTACGAACACCGGGGAGCTGTTTTTT.